One and the same sample provided the 30 T cell receptor beta chains below, sequenced in a study of cytomegalovirus exposure and HLA in healthy donors. Vbeta (60) and Jbeta (13) primers were used in the PCR. Measured with immunoSEQ multiplex PCR; TCRdb has only the in-frame clones, and not every one. The data hold around 300,000 clones, with around 90% observed a single time. The sequenced material came from PBMCs. All receptors come from a young woman in good health and CMV-seronegative.

The chain uses TRBV7-6 and TRBJ2-1; 8 positions match TRBD1. The junction had 15 bases not matched to a gene; V was cut back by 0 bases and J by 5 bases. Germline assignment: CDR1 SGHVS and CDR2 FNYEAQ. This CDR3 comprises 19 residues. CDR3 nucleotide sequence: TGTGCCAGCAGCTTAGCTCAGGGGGCTACTCAGGGGGCCCACAATGAGCAGTTCTTC. It encodes CASSLAQGATQGAHNEQFF. The full variable domain, rest sourced from reference TRBV7-6 and TRBJ2-1, is GAGVSQSPRYKVTKRGQDVALRCDPISGHVSLYWYRQALGQGPEFLTYFNYEAQQDKSGLPNDRFSAERPEGSISTLTIQRTEQRDSAMYRCASSLAQGATQGAHNEQFFGPGTRLTVL.

The chain is built from TRBV5-1 and TRBJ1-1, with 7 bases identical to TRBD1. V lost 3 bases, J lost 5 bases, and 10 bases stayed unmatched. This CDR3 is built from 15 residues. In germline, CDR1 is SGHRS, CDR2 YFSETQ. CDR3 residues: CASSSGDRAGTEAFF. The DNA of the CDR3 is TGCGCCAGCAGCTCGGGCGACAGGGCTGGAACTGAAGCTTTCTTT.

The rearrangement joins TRBV7-9 to TRBJ1-2; TRBD1 matches 9 bases. Trimming took 5 bases from V and 2 from J; bases not matched to a gene: 12. Germline V gene data show CDR1 as SEHNR and CDR2 as FQNEAQ (reference sequence). The CDR3 is 17 amino acids. CDR3 protein: CASSEQGAPGLNYGYTF. In DNA, the CDR3 is TGTGCCAGCAGCGAACAGGGGGCGCCGGGGTTGAACTATGGCTACACCTTC.

The chain carries TRBV19 and TRBJ1-2; possible D gene TRBD1, 6 bases. The V end lost 4 bases, the J end lost 2 bases, and 14 bases lay between the germline ends. CDR3 length: 15 residues. CDR1 is LNHDA and CDR2 is SQIVND in the germline V gene (reference sequence). In DNA, the CDR3 is TGTGCCAGTAGTACCTCAGGGGCAATAAACTATGGCTACACCTTC. Amino acid sequence: CASSTSGAINYGYTF.

The chain has TRBV5-1 and TRBJ1-5, with D possibly being TRBD1 (5 bases). The V end was cut by 0 bases, the J end by 2 bases, with 9 bases between. The CDR3 loop spans 15 amino acids. Germline V gives CDR1 SGHRS, CDR2 YFSETQ. The CDR3 coding sequence is TGCGCCAGCAGCTTGGGCCAGGGCGGCAATCAGCCCCAGCATTTT. Protein: CASSLGQGGNQPQHF.

The chain joins TRBV5-1 to TRBJ2-7, with 9 bases aligning to TRBD1. With V trimmed by 3 bases and J by 2 bases, 3 bases remained unmatched. Per the germline V gene, CDR1 is SGHRS and CDR2 is YFSETQ. The CDR3 totals 14 residues. DNA for the CDR3: TGCGCCAGCAGCTCCTGGGACAGGGCCTACGAGCAGTACTTC. Encoded protein: CASSSWDRAYEQYF.

The chain uses TRBV18 and TRBJ1-1; weak D call: TRBD1 (5 bases). Germline V CDR1 and CDR2: KGHSH, LQKENI. V shed 2 bases and J shed 3 bases, with 13 bases lying between them. CDR3 size: 15 residues. CDR3 residues: CASSPGFSRDTEAFF. The DNA for the CDR3 is TGTGCCAGCTCACCAGGCTTCAGCAGGGACACTGAAGCTTTCTTT. Full variable domain (remainder filled in from reference TRBV18 and TRBJ1-1): NAGVMQNPRHLVRRRGQEARLRCSPMKGHSHVYWYRQLPEEGLKFMVYLQKENIIDESGMPKERFSAEFPKEGPSILRIQQVVRGDSAAYFCASSPGFSRDTEAFFGQGTRLTVV.

This chain joins TRBV5-1 and TRBJ1-6; D call uncertain. V gave up 2 bases and J gave up 5 bases, with 14 bases separating them. In germline, CDR1 is SGHRS, CDR2 YFSETQ. The length of the CDR3 is 16 residues. This CDR3 is CASSLGPGKNNSPLHF. Here the CDR3 DNA reads TGCGCCAGCAGCTTAGGCCCGGGGAAAAATAATTCACCCCTCCACTTT.

This rearrangement joins TRBV10-3 to TRBJ1-6; TRBD1 agrees at 8 bases. Germline-derived CDR1 and CDR2 are ENHRY and SYGVKD. J was trimmed by 8 bases and V by 7 bases; bases with no gene match: 7. CDR3 length: 14 amino acids. This chain's CDR3 is CAITPDRADSPLHF. The DNA for the CDR3 is TGTGCCATCACACCGGACAGGGCAGATTCACCCCTCCACTTT.

The chain links TRBV9 to TRBJ2-5; 10 bases match TRBD1. V lost 2 bases to trimming and J lost 4 bases; unmatched junction nucleotides: 14. Germline assignment: CDR1 SGDLS and CDR2 YYNGEE. The CDR3 runs to 18 residues. The CDR3 DNA reads as TGTGCCAGCAGCGTCGAGGGGTCCGGGACAGGGGTTGGAGAGACCCAGTACTTC. Its translation: CASSVEGSGTGVGETQYF.

The V gene is TRBV19, the J gene TRBJ2-1; the match to TRBD2 covers 12 bases. CDR1 and CDR2 from the germline V gene are LNHDA and SQIVND (reference sequence). The CDR3 spans 16 residues. Trimming at V came to 3 bases and at J to 6 bases, leaving 6 bases not matched to a gene. This CDR3 is CASSIVPSGGANEQFF. The CDR3 region has the DNA TGTGCCAGTAGTATCGTGCCTAGCGGGGGGGCCAATGAGCAGTTCTTC.

The chain employs TRBV9 and TRBJ1-5; possibly TRBD1 for D (5 bases). CDR1 is SGDLS and CDR2 is YYNGEE in the germline V gene. CDR3 length: 14 amino acids. The V end lost 4 bases, the J end lost 5 bases, and 13 bases lay between the germline ends. CDR3 coding DNA: TGTGCCAGCAGCAGCGGGGCCGGGGATCAGCCCCAGCATTTT. The encoded protein is CASSSGAGDQPQHF.

As to this clone: An end of the junction differs from the germline gene, which may be a read error. The V and J genes are TRBV25-1 and TRBJ2-1; D gene uncertain. This CDR3 has 12 residues. CDR1 is MGHDK and CDR2 is SYGVNS in the germline V gene. This CDR3 is CASSEYTPERFF. DNA of the CDR3: TGTGCCAGCAGTGAATATACCCCCGAGCGGTTCTTC.

The genes are TRBV14 and TRBJ1-6; tentatively, D is TRBD1 (5 bases). Germline CDR1 is SGHDN and CDR2 is FVKESK. This CDR3 is 16 amino acids long. V was clipped by 0 bases and J by 8 bases, with 14 bases between them. Here the CDR3 DNA reads TGTGCCAGCAGCCAAGATTTTTGGGGGGAGGATTCACCCCTCCACTTT. As protein: CASSQDFWGEDSPLHF.

V is TRBV27 and J is TRBJ2-3, with D possibly TRBD2 on 5 matching bases. CDR1 MNHEY and CDR2 SMNVEV come from the germline V gene (reference sequence). The CDR3 contains 16 residues. Trimming pared 7 bases from V and 4 bases from J, leaving 21 bases between. CDR3 protein: CASTEFRAGFADTQYF. The CDR3, as DNA: TGTGCCAGCACCGAGTTTAGGGCGGGTTTTGCAGATACGCAGTATTTT.

This chain uses TRBV2 with TRBJ1-5; possible D gene TRBD1, 5 bases. The CDR3 has 15 amino acids. Trimming left V 3 bases short and J 1 base short, with 10 bases between. Germline loops: CDR1 SNHLY, CDR2 FYNNEI. The CDR3 region is CASSEGGTSNQPQHF. The CDR3 bases are TGTGCCAGCAGTGAGGGCGGGACGAGCAATCAGCCCCAGCATTTT. Full variable domain (outside the CDR3, taken from reference TRBV2 and TRBJ1-5): EPEVTQTPSHQVTQMGQEVILRCVPISNHLYFYWYRQILGQKVEFLVSFYNNEISEKSEIFDDQFSVERPDGSNFTLKIRSTKLEDSAMYFCASSEGGTSNQPQHFGDGTRLSIL.

The chain employs TRBV28 and TRBJ1-2; 7 positions match TRBD1. Germline CDR1 is MDHEN and CDR2 is SYDVKM. V shed 2 bases, J shed 7 bases, and the junction held 7 bases outside the gene matches. There are 14 residues in the CDR3. CDR3 region: CASSLTTGAGGYTF. The CDR3 bases are TGTGCCAGCAGTTTAACTACAGGGGCGGGTGGCTACACCTTC.

This clone was detected once. The chain carries TRBV7-9 and TRBJ1-1; no reliable D call. The germline CDR1 and CDR2 sequences are SEHNR and FQNEAQ (reference sequence). The CDR3 extends over 15 amino acids. Trimming removed 0 bases from V and 1 base from J, with 9 bases in between. The CDR3 loop is CASSLAPTGNTEAFF. For the CDR3, the DNA is TGTGCCAGCAGCTTAGCCCCGACGGGGAACACTGAAGCTTTCTTT.

The gene calls are TRBV5-1 and TRBJ1-2; TRBD1 matches at 7 bases. J was trimmed by 3 bases and V by 0 bases; bases with no gene match: 2. The CDR3 has 14 residues. The germline V gene has CDR1 SGHRS and CDR2 YFSETQ. DNA for the CDR3: TGCGCCAGCAGCTTGGTTCAGGGGGACTATGGCTACACCTTC. Protein: CASSLVQGDYGYTF.

This clone was recorded only once. J is TRBJ2-1 and V is TRBV5-5, with D perhaps matching TRBD2 (5 bases). CDR1 and CDR2 (germline): SGHKS, YYEKEE (reference sequence). The length of the CDR3 is 14 residues. Trimming pared 7 bases from V and 3 bases from J, leaving 14 bases between. In DNA form, the CDR3 reads TGTGCCAGCGGCGACGGACTCGACTACAATGAGCAGTTCTTC. Translating it yields CASGDGLDYNEQFF.

As to this clone: At one end the junction does not follow the germline gene, possibly because of a read error. The chain has TRBV7-7 and TRBJ1-6; maybe TRBD1 (5 bases). The length of the CDR3 is 15 residues. CDR1 is SSHAT and CDR2 is FNYEAQ in the germline V gene (reference sequence). CDR3 in amino acids: CASSWGLGDNSPLHF. DNA for the CDR3: TGTGCTAGCAGCTGGGGACTTGGGGATAATTCACCCCTCCACTTT.

J is TRBJ1-5 and V is TRBV5-6, with TRBD1 matching over 9 bases. The V and J ends lost 4 bases and 3 bases, in that order; junction bases with no gene match: 8. The CDR3 is 16 amino acids. CDR1 and CDR2 (germline): SGHDT, YYEEEE. CDR3 DNA sequence: TGTGCCAGCAGCACGACAGGGGGACGGTTCAATCAGCCCCAGCATTTT. It translates to CASSTTGGRFNQPQHF.

The rearrangement joins TRBV14 to TRBJ2-3; D remains unclear. Looked up from germline, CDR1 is SGHDN and CDR2 is FVKESK. V lost 4 bases and J lost 2, with 7 bases in between. The CDR3 loop spans 13 amino acids. CDR3 sequence: CASSLTYTDTQYF. CDR3 bases: TGTGCCAGCAGCCTTACTTACACAGATACGCAGTATTTT.

V and J are TRBV6-1 and TRBJ2-2; D is ambiguous. The germline V and J ends were trimmed by 5 bases and 0 bases, with 10 bases remaining between them. CDR1 MNHNS and CDR2 SASEGT come from the germline V gene. CDR3 size: 15 residues. The CDR3 bases are TGTGCCAGCAGTTTAGACATACCGAACACCGGGGAGCTGTTTTTT. This sequence encodes CASSLDIPNTGELFF.

The chain links TRBV11-3 to TRBJ2-1, with 8 bases identical to TRBD2. Germline trimming cut 3 bases from V and 7 bases from J; bases unmatched to any gene: 5. Germline lookup yields CDR1 SGHNT and CDR2 YENEEA. The CDR3 is 14 amino acids. CDR3 coding DNA: TGTGCCAGCAGCTTGGGCGGGGGGAGGAATGAGCAGTTCTTC. This gives the protein CASSLGGGRNEQFF.

This clone was picked up one time. The chain employs TRBV10-3 and TRBJ2-6, with a possible D match to TRBD1 (6 bases). The germline V gene has CDR1 ENHRY and CDR2 SYGVKD. Trimming left V 2 bases short and J 0 bases short, with 8 bases between. The CDR3 contains 16 residues. Here the CDR3 DNA reads TGTGCCATCAGTGAGGGACAGTACTCTGGGGCCAACGTCCTGACTTTC. Protein product: CAISEGQYSGANVLTF.

The chain employs TRBV6-5 and TRBJ2-7, with 7 bases identical to TRBD2. The germline V gene encodes CDR1 MNHEY and CDR2 SVGAGI. The CDR3 sequence is 16 residues long. Trimming removed 0 bases from V and 1 base from J; junction bases left unmatched: 6. Written as DNA, the CDR3 is TGTGCCAGCAGTTACTCGGCGGGAGCTCTTTCCTACGAGCAGTACTTC. It yields the protein CASSYSAGALSYEQYF.

This chain links TRBV7-8 with TRBJ2-7; D is possibly TRBD1 (7 bases). Trimming pared 2 bases from V and 11 bases from J, leaving 10 bases between. CDR3 length: 11 amino acids. In germline, CDR1 is SGHVS, CDR2 FQNEAQ. The CDR3 DNA sequence: TGTGCCAGCAGCTTATCAGGGGGGAAGTACTTC. Amino acids: CASSLSGGKYF.

This clone showed up just once. This chain connects TRBV4-2 to TRBJ2-7; perhaps TRBD1 as D (5 bases). Germline lookup yields CDR1 LGHNA and CDR2 YNFKEQ. This CDR3 has 14 residues. V was cut by 2 bases and J by 3 bases, with 11 bases left in between. CDR3 loop: CASSQRRQNYEQYF. The CDR3 DNA follows: TGTGCCAGCAGCCAAAGGCGACAGAACTACGAGCAGTACTTC.

The V gene is TRBV10-3, the J gene TRBJ2-2, with a tentative D call TRBD1 (6 bases). The CDR3 loop spans 15 amino acids. V lost 0 bases to trimming and J lost 2 bases, with 7 bases between them. The V gene's germline CDR1 is ENHRY and CDR2 SYGVKD. The CDR3 nucleotides are TGTGCCATCAGTGAGTCCGGGACAAACACCGGGGAGCTGTTTTTT. Translating gives CAISESGTNTGELFF.